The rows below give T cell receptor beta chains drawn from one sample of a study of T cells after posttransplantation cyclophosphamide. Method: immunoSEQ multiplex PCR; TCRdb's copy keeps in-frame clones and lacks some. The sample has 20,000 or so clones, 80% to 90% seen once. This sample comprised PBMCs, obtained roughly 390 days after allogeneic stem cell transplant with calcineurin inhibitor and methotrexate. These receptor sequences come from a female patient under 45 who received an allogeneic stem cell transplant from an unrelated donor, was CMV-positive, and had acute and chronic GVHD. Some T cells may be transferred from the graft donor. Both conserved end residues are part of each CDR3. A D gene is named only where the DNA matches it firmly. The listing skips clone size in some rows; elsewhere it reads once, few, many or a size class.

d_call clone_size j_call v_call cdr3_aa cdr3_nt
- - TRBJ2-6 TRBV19 CASSIAGSGANVLTF TGTGCCAGTAGTATTGCAGGATCTGGGGCCAACGTCCTGACTTTC
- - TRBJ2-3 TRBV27 CASSPSQGVAEYF TGTGCCAGCAGTCCGTCTCAGGGGGTAGCGGAGTATTTT
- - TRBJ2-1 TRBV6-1 CASRTGGPAYNEQFF TGTGCCAGCCGAACCGGAGGGCCCGCCTACAATGAGCAGTTCTTC
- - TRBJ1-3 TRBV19 CASSIDSISGNTIYF TGTGCCAGTAGTATAGACAGTATCTCTGGAAACACCATATATTTT
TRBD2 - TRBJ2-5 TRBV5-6 CASNRLAGGQETQYF TGTGCCAGCAATAGACTAGCGGGAGGGCAAGAGACCCAGTACTTC
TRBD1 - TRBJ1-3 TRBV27 CASSLSTGGGNTIYF TGTGCCAGCAGTTTATCGACAGGGGGTGGAAACACCATATATTTT
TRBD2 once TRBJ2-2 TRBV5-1 CASSLERGGRNTGELFF TGCGCCAGCAGCTTGGAACGCGGCGGGAGGAACACCGGGGAGCTGTTTTTT
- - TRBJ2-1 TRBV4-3 CASSQDRVERVPNQEQFF TGCGCCAGCAGCCAAGATCGAGTCGAGCGGGTACCCAACCAGGAGCAGTTCTTC
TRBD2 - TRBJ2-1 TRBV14 CASSQDLAGGGVF TGTGCCAGCAGCCAAGACCTAGCGGGAGGGGGGGTCTTC
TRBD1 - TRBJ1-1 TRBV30 CAWSGGTGDTEAFF TGTGCCTGGAGTGGCGGGACAGGGGACACTGAAGCTTTCTTT
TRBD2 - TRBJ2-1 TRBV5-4 CASSLSGRRRDEQFF TGTGCCAGCAGCTTAAGCGGGAGGCGGCGGGATGAGCAGTTCTTC
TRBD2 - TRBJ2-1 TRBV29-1 CSALGGGTSGRRSYNEQFF TGCAGCGCCCTCGGGGGGGGGACTAGCGGGAGGCGGTCCTACAATGAGCAGTTCTTC
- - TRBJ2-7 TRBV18 CASSPPVRGPYEQYF TGTGCCAGCTCACCACCGGTCAGGGGCCCTTACGAGCAGTACTTC
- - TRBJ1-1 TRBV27 CASSLLTNLALGAFF TGTGCCAGCAGTTTATTGACCAATTTAGCCTTGGGAGCTTTCTTT
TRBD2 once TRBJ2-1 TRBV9 CASAGLAEENEQFF TGTGCCAGCGCAGGGCTAGCGGAGGAGAATGAGCAGTTCTTC
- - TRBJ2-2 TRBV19 CASSPHQGGELFF TGTGCCAGTAGTCCCCACCAGGGCGGGGAGCTGTTTTTT
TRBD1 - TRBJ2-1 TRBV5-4 CASSGQAGTVVYNEQFF TGTGCCAGCAGCGGACAGGCCGGGACAGTTGTTTACAATGAGCAGTTCTTC
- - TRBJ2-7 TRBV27 CASSLSQGTLSYEQYF TGTGCCAGCAGTTTATCGCAGGGGACCCTATCCTACGAGCAGTACTTC
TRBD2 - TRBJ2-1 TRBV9 CASSGGLVDGEQFF TGTGCCAGCAGCGGGGGACTAGTGGACGGTGAGCAGTTCTTC
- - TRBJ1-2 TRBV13 CASSLARLLYGYTF TGTGCCAGCAGCTTAGCTCGTCTCCTCTATGGCTACACCTTC
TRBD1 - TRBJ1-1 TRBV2 CASNFDRVNTEAFF TGTGCCAGCAATTTTGACAGGGTGAACACTGAAGCTTTCTTT
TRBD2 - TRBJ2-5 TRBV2 CASSGEGQETQYF TGTGCCAGCAGTGGGGAGGGGCAAGAGACCCAGTACTTC
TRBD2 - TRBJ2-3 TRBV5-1 CASSQTGAGDYTQYF TGCGCCAGCAGCCAAACGGGAGCGGGAGACTATACGCAGTATTTT
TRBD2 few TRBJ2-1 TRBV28 CASSAGGEYNEQFF TGTGCCAGCAGTGCGGGAGGCGAGTACAATGAGCAGTTCTTC
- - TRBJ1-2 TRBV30 CAWSEKYYGYTF TGTGCCTGGAGTGAAAAATATTATGGCTACACCTTC
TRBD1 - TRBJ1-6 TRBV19 CASSTGTGGSPLHF TGTGCCAGTAGTACGGGGACAGGGGGATCACCCCTCCACTTT
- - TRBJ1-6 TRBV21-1 CASSSRQGYNSPLHF TGTGCCAGCAGCAGCCGACAGGGATATAATTCACCCCTCCACTTT
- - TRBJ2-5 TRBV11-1 CASSLDALDQETQYF TGTGCCAGCAGCTTAGACGCACTAGACCAAGAGACCCAGTACTTC
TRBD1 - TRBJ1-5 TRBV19 CASSISDRGKNQPQHF TGTGCCAGTAGTATATCGGACAGGGGGAAGAATCAGCCCCAGCATTTT
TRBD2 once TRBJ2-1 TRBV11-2 CASSPGGGLAANEQFF TGTGCCAGCAGCCCAGGGGGGGGACTAGCGGCCAATGAGCAGTTCTTC
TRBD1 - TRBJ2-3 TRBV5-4 CASSRQGLYGADTQYF TGTGCCAGCAGTCGACAGGGGCTGTATGGGGCAGATACGCAGTATTTT
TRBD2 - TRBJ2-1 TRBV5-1 CASSLASLSGGYNEQFF TGCGCCAGCAGCTTGGCCTCCTTGAGCGGGGGCTACAATGAGCAGTTCTTC
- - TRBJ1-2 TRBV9 CASSVSQAWDGYTF TGTGCCAGCAGCGTATCTCAGGCCTGGGATGGCTACACCTTC